These T cell receptor beta chains were read from a single sample in a study of cytomegalovirus exposure and HLA in healthy donors. The method was immunoSEQ multiplex PCR; TCRdb's version includes in-frame clones alone and lacks a portion of them. Of about 120,000 clones in the sample, roughly 9% were seen once. Sequences were obtained from PBMCs. The receptors stem from a woman in her thirties or forties in good health and CMV-seropositive. CDR3s include the opening cysteine and the closing phenylalanine or tryptophan. Each record gives: D gene, J gene, CDR3 length, clone size, V gene, CDR3 protein, CDR3 DNA. A D gene is named only where the DNA matches it firmly. Expanded clones are given a class, and other clones once, few, many or no size at all.

D gene: NA; J gene: TRBJ2-7; CDR3 length: 15; clone size: NA; V gene: TRBV28; CDR3 protein: CASIGQILAPYEQYF; CDR3 DNA: TGTGCCAGCATTGGACAGATCTTGGCCCCCTACGAGCAGTACTTC
D gene: NA; J gene: TRBJ2-7; CDR3 length: 14; clone size: NA; V gene: TRBV18; CDR3 protein: CASSPIDRSYEQYF; CDR3 DNA: TGTGCCAGCTCACCAATAGACAGATCCTACGAGCAGTACTTC
D gene: NA; J gene: TRBJ2-2; CDR3 length: 15; clone size: NA; V gene: TRBV7-9; CDR3 protein: CASSLAAGATGELFF; CDR3 DNA: TGTGCCAGCAGCTTAGCCGCAGGCGCCACCGGGGAGCTGTTTTTT
D gene: NA; J gene: TRBJ1-2; CDR3 length: 9; clone size: few; V gene: TRBV7-9; CDR3 protein: CASGRGYTF; CDR3 DNA: TGTGCCAGCGGGAGAGGCTACACCTTC
D gene: TRBD2; J gene: TRBJ2-2; CDR3 length: 17; clone size: few; V gene: TRBV7-3; CDR3 protein: CASSPQWAGGATGELFF; CDR3 DNA: TGTGCCAGCAGCCCCCAATGGGCCGGGGGGGCCACCGGGGAGCTGTTTTTT
D gene: NA; J gene: TRBJ2-7; CDR3 length: 14; clone size: few; V gene: TRBV11-2; CDR3 protein: CASSLTGALYEQYF; CDR3 DNA: TGTGCCAGCAGCCTGACAGGAGCCTTATACGAGCAGTACTTC
D gene: TRBD1; J gene: TRBJ1-5; CDR3 length: 15; clone size: NA; V gene: TRBV18; CDR3 protein: CASSQDRGFNQPQHF; CDR3 DNA: TGTGCCAGCTCACAGGACAGGGGGTTCAATCAGCCCCAGCATTTT
D gene: NA; J gene: TRBJ2-2; CDR3 length: 19; clone size: NA; V gene: TRBV5-5; CDR3 protein: CASSLYNLGGPGGTGELFF; CDR3 DNA: TGTGCCAGCAGCTTGTATAACCTCGGAGGGCCCGGCGGGACCGGGGAGCTGTTTTTT
D gene: NA; J gene: TRBJ1-4; CDR3 length: 14; clone size: few; V gene: TRBV18; CDR3 protein: CASSPSSTNEKLFF; CDR3 DNA: TGTGCCAGCTCACCTAGTAGCACTAATGAAAAACTGTTTTTT
D gene: TRBD2; J gene: TRBJ2-1; CDR3 length: 18; clone size: few; V gene: TRBV5-1; CDR3 protein: CASSLAPRLAGGQDEQFF; CDR3 DNA: TGCGCCAGCAGCTTGGCCCCGCGACTAGCGGGGGGGCAAGATGAGCAGTTCTTC